The rows below give T cell receptor beta chains drawn from one sample of a study of blood T cell repertoires in COVID-19. Sequencing used immunoSEQ multiplex PCR; TCRdb keeps in-frame clones, though not all of them. This sample has 330,000 or so clones, with about 90% found just once. Sequencing was carried out using PBMCs or T cells enriched from blood (not recorded which). These receptors were taken from a woman aged 25 to 39 who had recovered from COVID-19. Each CDR3 is given with its conserved first and last residue. The D gene is left open where the match is weak. Only part of the rows carry a size: once, few, many, or a class if the clone is expanded.

V	J	D	size	CDR3	DNA
TRBV4-2	TRBJ2-7	TRBD2	once	CASSQVETSGSSSYEQYF	TGTGCCAGCAGCCAAGTTGAGACTAGCGGTTCTAGCTCCTACGAGCAGTACTTC
TRBV13	TRBJ2-7	NA	NA	CASSTGTYEQYF	TGTGCCAGCAGTACAGGGACCTACGAGCAGTACTTC
TRBV28	TRBJ2-7	NA	NA	CASSFPSGNEQYF	TGTGCCAGCAGTTTTCCCTCCGGGAACGAGCAGTACTTC
TRBV5-5	TRBJ2-2	TRBD1	few	CASRTGTENTGELFF	TGTGCCAGCAGGACCGGGACAGAGAACACCGGGGAGCTGTTTTTT
TRBV19	TRBJ1-2	NA	NA	CASSIRTETNYGYTF	TGTGCCAGTAGTATTAGGACAGAGACTAACTATGGCTACACCTTC
TRBV11-2	TRBJ2-3	TRBD2	NA	CASSLAYSGRGSTDTQYF	TGTGCCAGCAGCTTAGCATATAGCGGGAGGGGGAGCACAGATACGCAGTATTTT
TRBV28	TRBJ2-3	TRBD2	NA	CASSFPGLGEDTQYF	TGTGCCAGCAGTTTCCCGGGACTAGGGGAAGATACGCAGTATTTT
TRBV15	TRBJ1-1	NA	NA	CATSRDRGRGVTEAFF	TGTGCCACCAGCAGAGATCGGGGCAGGGGAGTGACTGAAGCTTTCTTT
TRBV4-2	TRBJ2-2	NA	few	CASSQHSAVGTGELFF	TGTGCCAGCAGCCAACATAGCGCTGTAGGCACCGGGGAGCTGTTTTTT
TRBV2	TRBJ1-4	NA	NA	CASSGQDRINEKLFF	TGTGCCAGCAGTGGCCAAGACAGAATTAATGAAAAACTGTTTTTT
TRBV7-3	TRBJ2-2	NA	NA	CASSPSGAPNTGELFF	TGTGCCAGCAGCCCCTCAGGGGCACCGAACACCGGGGAGCTGTTTTTT
TRBV23-1	TRBJ1-4	TRBD1	NA	CASRLDRRRREKLFF	TGCGCCAGCAGATTGGACAGGAGAAGAAGAGAAAAACTGTTTTTT
TRBV2	TRBJ2-7	TRBD2	once	CASRTTSGSRRAEQYF	TGTGCCAGCAGAACTACCAGCGGGAGCAGGAGGGCCGAGCAGTACTTC
TRBV6-4	TRBJ1-1	NA	NA	CASKLESGFTEAFF	TGTGCCAGCAAGTTGGAATCGGGGTTCACTGAAGCTTTCTTT
TRBV28	TRBJ1-6	TRBD1	many	CASSLVDRDDSPLHF	TGTGCCAGCAGTTTGGTCGACAGGGATGATTCACCCCTCCACTTT
TRBV13	TRBJ2-7	NA	NA	CASRGGNSYEQYF	TGTGCCAGCAGAGGCGGTAACTCCTACGAGCAGTACTTC
TRBV6-4	TRBJ2-3	NA	NA	CASSPGSTDTQYF	TGTGCCAGCTCACCGGGAAGCACAGATACGCAGTATTTT
TRBV4-1	TRBJ2-1	TRBD2	NA	CASSVTSGRTSSYNEQFF	TGCGCCAGCAGCGTCACTAGCGGGCGAACCTCCTCCTACAATGAGCAGTTCTTC
TRBV28	TRBJ2-3	TRBD1	few	CASRDRGMRADTQYF	TGTGCCAGCAGGGACAGGGGGATGAGAGCAGATACGCAGTATTTT
TRBV7-9	TRBJ2-7	NA	NA	CASGGARSSYEQYF	TGTGCCAGCGGGGGGGCCAGAAGCTCCTACGAGCAGTACTTC